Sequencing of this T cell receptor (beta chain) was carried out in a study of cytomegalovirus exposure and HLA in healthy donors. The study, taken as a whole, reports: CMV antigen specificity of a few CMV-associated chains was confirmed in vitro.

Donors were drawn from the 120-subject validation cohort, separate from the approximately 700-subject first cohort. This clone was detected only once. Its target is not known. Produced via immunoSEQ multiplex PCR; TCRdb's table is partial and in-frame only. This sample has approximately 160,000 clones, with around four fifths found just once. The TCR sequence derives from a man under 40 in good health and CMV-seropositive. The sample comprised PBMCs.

CDR3 amino acids: CASSLSLNEKLFF. The CDR3 bases are TGTGCCAGCAGTTTATCCCTTAATGAAAAACTGTTTTTT. The genes are TRBV27 and TRBJ1-4; D not certain. Trimming stripped 0 bases from V and 4 bases from J, with 3 bases between. The CDR3 is 13 residues long. Germline V lookup: CDR1 MNHEY, CDR2 SMNVEV (reference sequence).